This TCR beta chain was captured by sequencing in a study of blood T cells in healthy people across ages. At the level of the study: When template switching was applied, about one barcoded beta molecule was captured per two T cells. General study findings and limits: Any conclusive comparison of naive versus antigen-experienced cells was prevented by using unsorted PBMCs.

The second PCR ran roughly 6 to 11 cycles with a sample-barcoded 5' primer and J-beta primers. TCRdb fed the 5' RACE reads into MiXCR, producing one record per CDR3 protein. The table shows 650,000 to 950,000 distinct CDR3 sequences, with roughly 44% occurring only once. A word on this clonotype: Its antigen remains unknown.

Donors were healthy Caucasian individuals from Russia aged roughly 6 to 95. Extraction of total RNA produced a minimum of 6 micrograms from each sample. Trimming removed 11 bases from V and 1 base from J, with 17 bases in between. The CDR3 loop spans 14 amino acids. The clonotype originates from a man between 60 and 75 years old in good health. Material for sequencing was blood. The chain joins TRBV12-3 or TRBV12-4 to TRBJ1-1; possible D gene TRBD1, 5 bases. The CDR3 region has the DNA TGTGCCTGCAAAGACAGTTTTAGGAACACTGAAGCTTTCTTT. Residues: CACKDSFRNTEAFF.